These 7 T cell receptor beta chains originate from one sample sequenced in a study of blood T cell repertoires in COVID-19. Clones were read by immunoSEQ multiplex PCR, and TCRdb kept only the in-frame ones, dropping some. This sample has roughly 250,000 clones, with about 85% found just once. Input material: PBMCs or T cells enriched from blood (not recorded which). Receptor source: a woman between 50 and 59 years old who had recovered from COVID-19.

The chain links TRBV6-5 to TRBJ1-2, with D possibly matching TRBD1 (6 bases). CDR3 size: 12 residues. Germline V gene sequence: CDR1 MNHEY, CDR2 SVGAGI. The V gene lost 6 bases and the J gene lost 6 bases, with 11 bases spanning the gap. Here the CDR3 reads CASSPGDHGYTF. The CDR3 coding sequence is TGTGCCAGCAGCCCAGGGGATCATGGCTACACCTTC.

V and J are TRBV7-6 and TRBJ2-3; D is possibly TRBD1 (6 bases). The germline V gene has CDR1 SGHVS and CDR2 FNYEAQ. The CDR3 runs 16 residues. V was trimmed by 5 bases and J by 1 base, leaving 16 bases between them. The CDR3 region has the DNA TGTGCCAGCAGCCCCCGGGACAACTGGGGCACAGATACGCAGTATTTT. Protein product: CASSPRDNWGTDTQYF.

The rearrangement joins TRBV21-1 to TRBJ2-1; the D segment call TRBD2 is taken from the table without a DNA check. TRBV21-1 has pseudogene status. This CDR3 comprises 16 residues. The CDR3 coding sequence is TGTGCCAGCAGCAAAAATGGACTAGCGGGAGACAATGAGCAGTTCTTC. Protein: CASSKNGLAGDNEQFF.

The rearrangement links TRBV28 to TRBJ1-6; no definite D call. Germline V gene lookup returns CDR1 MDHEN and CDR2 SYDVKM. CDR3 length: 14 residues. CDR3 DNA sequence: TGTGCAGGAGGCAGCAACATCTATAATTCACCCCTCCACTTT. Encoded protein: CAGGSNIYNSPLHF.

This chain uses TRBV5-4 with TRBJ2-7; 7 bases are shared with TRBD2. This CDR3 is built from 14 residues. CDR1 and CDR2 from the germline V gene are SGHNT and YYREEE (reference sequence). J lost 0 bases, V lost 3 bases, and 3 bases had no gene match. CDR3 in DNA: TGTGCCAGCAGCTCAGCGGGAAGCTCCTACGAGCAGTACTTC. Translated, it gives CASSSAGSSYEQYF.

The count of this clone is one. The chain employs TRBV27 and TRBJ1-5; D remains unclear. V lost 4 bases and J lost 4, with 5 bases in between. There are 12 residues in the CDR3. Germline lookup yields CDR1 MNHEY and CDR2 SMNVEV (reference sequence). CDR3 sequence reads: CASSSTNQPQHF. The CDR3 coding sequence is TGTGCCAGCAGTTCGACAAATCAGCCCCAGCATTTT.

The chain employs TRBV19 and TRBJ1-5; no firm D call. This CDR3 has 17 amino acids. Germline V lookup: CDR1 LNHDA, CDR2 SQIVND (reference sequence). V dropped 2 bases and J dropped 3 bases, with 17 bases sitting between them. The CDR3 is CASSIFGRSRTNQPQHF. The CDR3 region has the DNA TGTGCCAGTAGTATATTCGGGAGGAGCAGGACCAATCAGCCCCAGCATTTT.